This TCR beta chain was sequenced during a study of T cell responses to AZD1222 COVID-19 vaccine. As concerns this clone: Its antigen remains unknown.

Notes on the study in general: The span of vaccine-associated CD4 TCRs extended across spike, with dominance at 160-218 and 743-854.

Profiling relied on immunoSEQ multiplex PCR, and the TCRdb table lists in-frame clones only, not all of them. The repertoire holds 72,000 or so clones, with roughly nine tenths as singletons. Germline lookup yields CDR1 SGHRS and CDR2 YFSETQ. The CDR3 runs to 16 residues. The V segment lost 4 bases and the J segment 0 bases; nucleotides outside the gene matches: 8. This chain links TRBV5-1 with TRBJ1-1, with 8 bases aligning to TRBD1. The TCR sequence derives from an adult who received the AZD1222 COVID-19 vaccine. This specimen was peripheral blood, taken 28 days after the second AZD1222 dose. CDR3 loop: CASSRTRQGMNTEAFF. The CDR3 bases are TGCGCCAGCAGCCGCACCCGACAGGGGATGAACACTGAAGCTTTCTTT.